A single sample is the source of the 25 T cell receptor beta chains below, sequenced in a study of blood T cell repertoires in COVID-19. Sequenced by immunoSEQ multiplex PCR; TCRdb stores in-frame clones only, minus some. The table records about 440,000 clones, about 85% of them present only once. Sequencing was carried out using PBMCs or T cells enriched from blood (not recorded which). These receptors were collected from a woman between 18 and 30 years old with acute COVID-19.

Only one count was recorded for this clone. This chain joins TRBV7-9 and TRBJ2-5; D perhaps matches TRBD2 (6 bases). V was pared by 5 bases and J by 7 bases, with 8 bases between. Germline loops: CDR1 SEHNR, CDR2 FQNEAQ (reference sequence). CDR3 length equals 11 residues. The DNA of the CDR3 is TGTGCCAGCAGCCACGGGGGGACCCAGTACTTC. This gives the protein CASSHGGTQYF.

About this clone: At the DNA level, this CDR3 is encoded by other sequences in the same sample as well. The J gene is TRBJ1-5, the V gene TRBV2; D may be TRBD1 (6 bases). The length of the CDR3 is 14 residues. The V end was cut by 3 bases, the J end by 2 bases, with 8 bases between. Germline assignment: CDR1 SNHLY and CDR2 FYNNEI. This CDR3 reads CASSDRQGNQPQHF. DNA for the CDR3: TGTGCCAGCAGTGACCGACAGGGCAATCAGCCCCAGCATTTT. Complete variable domain (other parts from reference TRBV2 and TRBJ1-5): EPEVTQTPSHQVTQMGQEVILRCVPISNHLYFYWYRQILGQKVEFLVSFYNNEISEKSEIFDDQFSVERPDGSNFTLKIRSTKLEDSAMYFCASSDRQGNQPQHFGDGTRLSIL.

The rearrangement links TRBV5-1 to TRBJ2-5, with 10 bases that match TRBD1. Trimming at V came to 2 bases and at J to 9 bases, leaving 10 bases not matched to a gene. The CDR3 covers 15 residues. CDR1 and CDR2 (germline): SGHRS, YFSETQ. CDR3 region: CASSFGTGGQGAQYF. In DNA, the CDR3 is TGCGCCAGCAGCTTTGGGACAGGTGGACAGGGGGCCCAGTACTTC.

The chain recombines TRBV29-1 with TRBJ2-5, with 10 bases aligning to TRBD2. V lost 7 bases, J lost 5 bases, and 10 bases stayed unmatched. Germline V gene data show CDR1 as SQVTM and CDR2 as ANQGSEA. The CDR3 length is 14 residues. The CDR3 DNA is TGCAGCGCTAGCGGGGGAGGGGTCGGGGAGACCCAGTACTTC. Amino acids: CSASGGGVGETQYF.

The rearrangement links TRBV13 to TRBJ1-1, with D possibly TRBD1 on 5 matching bases. CDR1 and CDR2 (germline): PRHDT, FYEKMQ (reference sequence). The CDR3 extends over 13 amino acids. V lost 2 bases and J 7 bases, leaving 11 bases between the germline ends. The CDR3 loop reads CASSLSRANEAFF. CDR3 in DNA: TGTGCCAGCAGCTTATCCAGGGCGAATGAAGCTTTCTTT.

V and J are TRBV3-1 (or the pseudogene TRBV3-2) and TRBJ1-3, with D perhaps TRBD1 (5 bases). There are 14 residues in the CDR3. Trimming took off 0 bases at V and 4 bases at J, with 7 bases between the two ends. The germline V gene encodes CDR1 LGHDT and CDR2 YNNKEL (reference sequence). The chain's CDR3 is CASSQDWGGNTIYF. CDR3 nucleotides: TGTGCCAGCAGCCAAGATTGGGGCGGAAACACCATATATTTT.

The V call is TRBV29-1, the J call TRBJ2-1, with 9 positions matching TRBD2. Unmatched junction bases numbered 3, after V lost 6 bases and J lost 9 bases. Germline V lookup: CDR1 SQVTM, CDR2 ANQGSEA. CDR3 length equals 11 residues. The CDR3 loop reads CSVASGIEQFF. In DNA form, the CDR3 reads TGCAGCGTCGCTAGCGGGATTGAGCAGTTCTTC.

This chain links TRBV18 with TRBJ2-1, with TRBD2 as a possible D gene (5 bases). Trimming cost V 0 bases and J 0 bases, with 9 bases left between them. The CDR3 has 16 amino acids. Germline loops: CDR1 KGHSH, CDR2 LQKENI. The CDR3 coding sequence is TGTGCCAGCTCACCACCGGGAGAAAGCTCCTACAATGAGCAGTTCTTC. Its protein product is CASSPPGESSYNEQFF.

The rearrangement links TRBV29-1 to TRBJ1-2; D remains ambiguous. With 1 base removed from V and 7 bases from J, the gap between germline ends came to 7 bases. This CDR3 region has 11 residues. Germline lookup yields CDR1 SQVTM and CDR2 ANQGSEA. As DNA, the CDR3 is TGCAGCGTTGAAGCCGGGAGTGGCTACACCTTC. Its protein is CSVEAGSGYTF.

V usage is TRBV7-2 and J usage is TRBJ2-3, with D unclear. V was shortened by 5 bases and J by 1 base, with 13 bases between the two germline ends. In germline, CDR1 is SGHTA, CDR2 FQGNSA. The CDR3 length is 15 residues. CDR3 loop: CASSTQRWGTDTQYF. DNA of the CDR3: TGTGCCAGCAGCACCCAGCGTTGGGGCACAGATACGCAGTATTTT.

The chain recombines TRBV20-1 with TRBJ1-3; perhaps TRBD1 as D (5 bases). V gave up 3 bases and J gave up 4 bases, with 16 bases separating them. There are 15 residues in the CDR3. Germline-derived CDR1 and CDR2 are DFQATT and SNEGSKA (reference sequence). DNA of the CDR3: TGCAGTGCTAGTTTTTTAAGGGGCTCCGGAAACACCATATATTTT. Its translation: CSASFLRGSGNTIYF.

The gene calls are TRBV21-1 and TRBJ1-2. TRBV21-1 is a recognized pseudogene. The CDR3 has 14 residues. CDR3 coding DNA: TGTGCCAGCAGCAATCTAGGTAGGCGTTATGGCTACACCTTC. Translation: CASSNLGRRYGYTF.

The chain carries TRBV4-1 and TRBJ2-2; no definite D call. Germline-derived CDR1 and CDR2 are MGHRA and YSYEKL. The CDR3 consists of 17 residues. V lost 2 bases and J lost 3, with 16 bases in between. CDR3 nucleotides: TGCGCCAGCAGCCAACTCCACCGCACTGACTACACCGGGGAGCTGTTTTTT. Its translation is CASSQLHRTDYTGELFF.

The V and J genes are TRBV6-6 and TRBJ1-1, with D possibly matching TRBD1 (5 bases). Germline values: CDR1 MNHNY, CDR2 SVGAGI (reference sequence). V gave up 2 bases and J gave up 8 bases, with 18 bases separating them. CDR3 length equals 15 residues. In DNA, the CDR3 is TGTGCCAGCAGTTACCCAAAAGGAGGGGAGAGGGAAGCTTTCTTT. It translates to CASSYPKGGEREAFF.

The rearrangement joins TRBV3-1 (or the pseudogene TRBV3-2) to TRBJ1-6; D is unclear. This CDR3 comprises 15 residues. V lost 2 bases to trimming and J lost 10 bases, with 15 bases between them. Per germline, CDR1 LGHDT and CDR2 YNNKEL (reference sequence). The CDR3 sequence: CASSQLEQLLSPLHF. The CDR3, as DNA: TGTGCCAGCAGCCAATTGGAACAGCTTCTGTCACCCCTCCACTTT.

This clone came up a few times. The chain employs TRBV7-9 and TRBJ1-4; possible D gene TRBD1, 6 bases. V was cut by 5 bases and J by 5 bases, with 18 bases left in between. The CDR3 extends over 16 amino acids. Germline V gene data show CDR1 as SEHNR and CDR2 as FQNEAQ (reference sequence). The CDR3 DNA is TGTGCCAGCAGCCCTATTTACCGGGACAAGAATGAAAAACTGTTTTTT. It translates to CASSPIYRDKNEKLFF. The complete variable domain, with remaining parts taken from reference TRBV7-9 and TRBJ1-4, reads DTGVSQNPRHKITKRGQNVTFRCDPISEHNRLYWYRQTLGQGPEFLTYFQNEAQLEKSRLLSDRFSAERPKGSFSTLEIQRTEQGDSAMYLCASSPIYRDKNEKLFFGSGTQLSVL.

The chain combines TRBV6-5 with TRBJ1-3, with TRBD1 identical over 11 bases. V trimming: 6 bases; J trimming: 5 bases; junction bases outside the gene matches: 6. There are 15 residues in the CDR3. Germline V gene lookup returns CDR1 MNHEY and CDR2 SVGAGI. For the CDR3, the DNA is TGTGCCAGCAGAACCGGGACAGGGGGTAGAAACACCATATATTTT. It encodes CASRTGTGGRNTIYF.

The V and J genes are TRBV19 and TRBJ2-2; TRBD2 agrees at 13 bases. This CDR3 spans 18 amino acids. V shed 4 bases and J 4 bases; nucleotides not matched to a gene: 9. Per germline, CDR1 LNHDA and CDR2 SQIVND (reference sequence). The CDR3 is CASSKGTSGTAVTGELFF. The DNA for the CDR3 is TGTGCCAGTAGTAAAGGGACTAGCGGGACCGCTGTCACCGGGGAGCTGTTTTTT.

About this clone itself: This sample includes further DNA sequences coding for the same CDR3. The chain is built from TRBV5-8 and TRBJ1-2; a weak D match, TRBD1 (6 bases). The CDR3 is 13 amino acids. Germline V lookup: CDR1 SGHTS, CDR2 YDEGEE. Trimming shortened V by 0 bases and J by 4 bases, and 7 bases separated the two germline ends. The CDR3 region is CASSLDRVYGYTF. The CDR3 DNA reads as TGTGCCAGCAGCTTGGACAGGGTCTATGGCTACACCTTC.

This sequence joins TRBV4-1 and TRBJ2-7, with 10 bases lining up with TRBD1. The germline V gene has CDR1 MGHRA and CDR2 YSYEKL. The CDR3 has 16 amino acids. V was pared by 2 bases and J by 1 base, with 5 bases of the junction left unmatched. The CDR3 nucleotides read TGCGCCAGCAGCCAATGGGACAGGGGAAGGTCCTACGAGCAGTACTTC. It specifies CASSQWDRGRSYEQYF.

This clone was picked up a small number of times. This chain joins TRBV3-1 (or the pseudogene TRBV3-2) and TRBJ1-1; D is unclear. Germline V gene sequence: CDR1 LGHDT, CDR2 YNNKEL (reference sequence). The germline V and J ends were trimmed by 4 bases and 0 bases, with 12 bases remaining between them. This CDR3 contains 15 residues. CDR3 in amino acids: CASSPGLSMNTEAFF. For the CDR3, the DNA is TGTGCCAGCAGCCCTGGGCTTTCGATGAACACTGAAGCTTTCTTT.

The V and J genes are TRBV6-5 and TRBJ2-5; maybe TRBD2 (5 bases). The CDR3 loop spans 15 amino acids. V lost 6 bases, J lost 4 bases, and 18 bases lay in between. The germline V gene encodes CDR1 MNHEY and CDR2 SVGAGI. The CDR3 sequence: CASREDPWLRETQYF. CDR3 bases: TGTGCCAGCAGGGAGGACCCCTGGCTGAGAGAGACCCAGTACTTC.

The genes are TRBV3-1 (or the pseudogene TRBV3-2) and TRBJ2-5; 10 bases fit TRBD2. The CDR3 runs to 16 residues. Germline V lookup: CDR1 LGHDT, CDR2 YNNKEL (reference sequence). Losses at the gene ends were 0 bases for V and 3 bases for J; bases not matched to a gene: 4. For the CDR3, the DNA is TGTGCCAGCAGCCAAGATGTTCTAGCGGGAGAAGAGACCCAGTACTTC. Amino acid sequence: CASSQDVLAGEETQYF.

This chain joins TRBV10-3 and TRBJ2-2; the D gene is possibly TRBD2 (5 bases). Trimming took 4 bases from V and 0 from J, leaving 9 bases between them. The germline V gene has CDR1 ENHRY and CDR2 SYGVKD. This CDR3 is built from 15 residues. DNA of the CDR3: TGTGCCATCAGTGCCTCGGAGGCGAACACCGGGGAGCTGTTTTTT. Residues: CAISASEANTGELFF.

This clone was counted once. This rearrangement joins TRBV6-5 to TRBJ1-2, with 7 nucleotides matching TRBD1. V was clipped by 7 bases and J by 8 bases; unmatched bases: 10. Germline loops: CDR1 MNHEY, CDR2 SVGAGI. This CDR3 comprises 13 residues. The CDR3 protein is CASTGQARWGYTF. The CDR3 DNA reads as TGTGCCAGCACCGGACAGGCTCGGTGGGGCTACACCTTC.